The next 19 T cell receptor beta chains were all read from a single sample in a study of type 1 regulatory T cells. Antigen specificity for these receptors is unknown. TCRdb used MiXCR to reprocess the reads, holding one entry per CDR3 protein. The table has about 42,000 distinct CDR3 sequences, 9% to 15% seen once. Sequencing input: cultured non-Tr1 T cells, either the whole culture or a sorted T cell fraction (not recorded which). These receptors all come from a human donor in good health.

This clonotype was counted between two and nine times. The chain joins TRBV5-5 to TRBJ2-6; D perhaps matches TRBD2 (6 bases). The V end lost 6 bases, the J end lost 3 bases, and 13 bases lay between the germline ends. The CDR3 loop spans 15 amino acids. Germline V lookup: CDR1 SGHKS, CDR2 YYEKEE (reference sequence). CDR3 nucleotide sequence: TGTGCCAGCAACGTAATGGGGGGTGGGGCCAACGTCCTGACTTTC. Protein product: CASNVMGGGANVLTF.

With respect to this clonotype: One junction end does not reproduce the germline sequence, and a read error may be involved. The CDR3 DNA follows: TGCGCCAGCAGTCAAGGGCAGTACCAAGAGACCCAGTACTTC. Protein sequence: CASSQGQYQETQYF. This rearrangement joins TRBV4-3 to TRBJ2-5; D is uncertain. CDR1 is LGHNA and CDR2 is YSLEER in the germline V gene. The CDR3 consists of 14 residues.

This clonotype came up many times. This rearrangement joins TRBV28 to TRBJ2-2, with D unclear. CDR1 is MDHEN and CDR2 is SYDVKM in the germline V gene. V lost 6 bases to trimming and J lost 2 bases, with 7 bases between them. The CDR3 has 13 residues. CDR3 bases: TGTGCCAGCAGCGGACGAAACACCGGGGAGCTGTTTTTT. It encodes CASSGRNTGELFF.

This clonotype came up many times. This chain uses TRBV7-2 with TRBJ2-1, with 7 positions matching TRBD2. Germline-derived CDR1 and CDR2 are SGHTA and FQGNSA. CDR3 size: 17 residues. The V and J ends lost 2 bases and 4 bases, in that order; junction bases with no gene match: 11. The CDR3 is CASSLKASGVLYNEQFF. The CDR3 coding sequence is TGTGCCAGCAGCTTAAAGGCGAGCGGGGTACTGTACAATGAGCAGTTCTTC.

This clonotype was counted between two and nine times. The chain couples TRBV30 to TRBJ2-7; no definite D call. V was shortened by 8 bases and J by 1 base, with 12 bases between the two germline ends. In germline, CDR1 is GTSNPN, CDR2 SVGIG (reference sequence). The CDR3 totals 12 residues. CDR3 sequence (DNA): TGTGCCGGATGGGCAAGATCCTACGAGCAGTACTTC. This sequence encodes CAGWARSYEQYF.

This sequence joins TRBV18 and TRBJ1-5; tentative D call: TRBD1 (6 bases). CDR1 and CDR2 from the germline V gene are KGHSH and LQKENI. Trimming took off 3 bases at V and 1 base at J, with 7 bases between the two ends. The CDR3 is 14 amino acids. CDR3 sequence: CASSPDRSNQPQHF. In DNA, the CDR3 is TGTGCCAGCTCACCGGACAGAAGCAATCAGCCCCAGCATTTT.

This clonotype was seen a few times. The chain couples TRBV5-4 to TRBJ2-1; 7 nucleotides line up with TRBD2. V was clipped by 3 bases and J by 6 bases; unmatched bases: 9. Germline loops: CDR1 SGHNT, CDR2 YYREEE (reference sequence). The CDR3 runs to 15 residues. The CDR3 reads CASSSLAEDSNEQFF. The CDR3 DNA is TGTGCCAGCAGCTCTCTAGCGGAAGACTCCAATGAGCAGTTCTTC.

This clonotype occurred many times. The chain carries TRBV19 and TRBJ1-6; 7 bases line up with TRBD1. The CDR3 is made up of 16 amino acids. Germline V gene data show CDR1 as LNHDA and CDR2 as SQIVND (reference sequence). The V gene end was trimmed by 1 base and the J gene end by 7 bases; junction bases not matched to a gene: 7. This chain's CDR3 is CASSIGSGQVNSPLHF. The CDR3 bases are TGTGCCAGTAGTATAGGCAGCGGACAGGTGAATTCACCCCTCCACTTT.

This clonotype was observed many times. The rearrangement uses TRBV11-2 and TRBJ2-1, with 10 bases fitting TRBD2. V shed 3 bases, J shed 4 bases, and the junction held 3 bases outside the gene matches. CDR1 and CDR2 from the germline V gene are SGHAT and FQNNGV. The CDR3 runs to 15 residues. CDR3 amino acids: CASSLSGRVYNEQFF. CDR3 bases: TGTGCCAGCAGCTTGAGCGGGAGGGTGTACAATGAGCAGTTCTTC.

The J gene is TRBJ2-5, the V gene TRBV5-6, with D perhaps TRBD2 (6 bases). The CDR3 contains 16 residues. Germline V lookup: CDR1 SGHDT, CDR2 YYEEEE. Deletions cut 7 bases from V and 5 bases from J, with 24 bases between. This CDR3 reads CASDSSGEGYRETQYF. CDR3 nucleotides: TGTGCCAGCGATTCGTCGGGAGAAGGGTATCGGGAGACCCAGTACTTC.

This clonotype was picked up many times. The J gene is TRBJ1-2, the V gene TRBV5-1; D possibly corresponds to TRBD1 (6 bases). The CDR3 sequence is 14 residues long. Trimming removed 5 bases at V and 2 bases at J, with 13 bases between. From germline, CDR1 is SGHRS and CDR2 YFSETQ. The CDR3 nucleotides read TGCGCCAGCAGATTAGTAACAGGGAACTATGGCTACACCTTC. It yields the protein CASRLVTGNYGYTF.

This chain joins TRBV7-6 and TRBJ2-3; D gene unclear. This CDR3 comprises 14 residues. Germline assignment: CDR1 SGHVS and CDR2 FNYEAQ. V was pared by 5 bases and J by 3 bases, with 12 bases between. This CDR3 is CASSPYRTTDTQYF. The CDR3 nucleotides read TGTGCCAGCAGCCCCTATCGAACGACAGATACGCAGTATTTT.

In this sample, this clonotype is medium-sized. The J gene is TRBJ2-5, the V gene TRBV7-2; D remains ambiguous. The length of the CDR3 is 11 residues. The V end was cut by 5 bases, the J end by 4 bases, with 5 bases between. Germline assignment: CDR1 SGHTA and CDR2 FQGNSA. CDR3 region: CASSQLETQYF. The CDR3 bases are TGTGCCAGCAGCCAGCTAGAGACCCAGTACTTC.

This clonotype was seen ten or more times. V gene TRBV11-2 combines with J gene TRBJ2-7; the match to TRBD1 covers 9 bases. Germline V gene data show CDR1 as SGHAT and CDR2 as FQNNGV. J was trimmed by 4 bases and V by 1 base; bases with no gene match: 8. The CDR3 length is 16 residues. This CDR3 reads CASSLGTGGAGYEQYF. In DNA form, the CDR3 reads TGTGCCAGCAGCTTAGGTACAGGGGGCGCAGGTTACGAGCAGTACTTC.

This clonotype was found many times. The rearrangement links TRBV27 to TRBJ1-2, with a possible D match to TRBD1 (6 bases). The CDR3 runs 14 residues. Germline-derived CDR1 and CDR2 are MNHEY and SMNVEV (reference sequence). V dropped 2 bases and J dropped 2 bases, with 9 bases sitting between them. CDR3 sequence (DNA): TGTGCCAGCAGTTTAACGGGACACAACTATGGCTACACCTTC. Amino acids: CASSLTGHNYGYTF.

This clonotype was seen repeatedly, ten times or more. The chain has TRBV7-2 and TRBJ1-2; 10 positions agree with TRBD1. This CDR3 has 13 amino acids. CDR1 is SGHTA, CDR2 FQGNSA, per germline. J was trimmed by 5 bases and V by 5 bases; bases with no gene match: 2. The CDR3 DNA follows: TGTGCCAGCAGCGACAGGGGGCCGTATGGCTACACCTTC. The encoded protein is CASSDRGPYGYTF.

The chain is built from TRBV10-3 and TRBJ2-5; tentatively, D is TRBD2 (5 bases). Germline CDR1 is ENHRY and CDR2 is SYGVKD. Between the trimmed V and J ends, which lost 6 bases and 2 bases, there was a span of 10 bases. The CDR3 consists of 13 residues. CDR3 bases: TGTGCCATCAGGGACGGCGGGCAAGAGACCCAGTACTTC. Protein sequence: CAIRDGGQETQYF.

This clonotype came up many times. V gene TRBV29-1 combines with J gene TRBJ2-1; a weak D match, TRBD2 (6 bases). The CDR3 has 14 amino acids. Trimming took off 7 bases at V and 1 base at J, with 14 bases between the two ends. Germline values: CDR1 SQVTM, CDR2 ANQGSEA. Written as DNA, the CDR3 is TGCAGCGCCGCCCCCCTAGCGTCCTACAATGAGCAGTTCTTC. Its protein product is CSAAPLASYNEQFF.

This clonotype was counted only a few times. V and J are TRBV5-1 and TRBJ1-5; the D gene is possibly TRBD1 (6 bases). The CDR3 sequence is 15 residues long. The germline V gene encodes CDR1 SGHRS and CDR2 YFSETQ. V was cut by 0 bases and J by 1 base, with 8 bases left in between. CDR3 nucleotide sequence: TGCGCCAGCAGCTTGGGAGGGGGAAGCAATCAGCCCCAGCATTTT. It encodes CASSLGGGSNQPQHF.